This T cell receptor beta chain was captured in a study of cytomegalovirus exposure and HLA in healthy donors. TCRdb's copy holds only in-frame clones and misses some; the assay was immunoSEQ multiplex PCR. Of approximately 160,000 clones listed, approximately 88% are singletons. Germline CDR1 reads LGHNA; CDR2 reads YSLEER. The CDR3 loop spans 18 amino acids. J gave up 2 bases and V 3 bases, and 14 bases lay outside the gene matches. The donors were members of the validation cohort comprising over a hundred subjects, separate from the approximately 670-subject first cohort. This clonotype was sampled from a man aged 30 to 45 in good health and CMV-seropositive. The chain combines TRBV4-3 with TRBJ2-5, with 8 bases fitting TRBD2. The sequenced material came from PBMCs. This CDR3 is CASSQGEGAGVPQETQYF. CDR3 coding DNA: TGCGCCAGCAGCCAGGGCGAGGGAGCGGGGGTCCCACAAGAGACCCAGTACTTC.